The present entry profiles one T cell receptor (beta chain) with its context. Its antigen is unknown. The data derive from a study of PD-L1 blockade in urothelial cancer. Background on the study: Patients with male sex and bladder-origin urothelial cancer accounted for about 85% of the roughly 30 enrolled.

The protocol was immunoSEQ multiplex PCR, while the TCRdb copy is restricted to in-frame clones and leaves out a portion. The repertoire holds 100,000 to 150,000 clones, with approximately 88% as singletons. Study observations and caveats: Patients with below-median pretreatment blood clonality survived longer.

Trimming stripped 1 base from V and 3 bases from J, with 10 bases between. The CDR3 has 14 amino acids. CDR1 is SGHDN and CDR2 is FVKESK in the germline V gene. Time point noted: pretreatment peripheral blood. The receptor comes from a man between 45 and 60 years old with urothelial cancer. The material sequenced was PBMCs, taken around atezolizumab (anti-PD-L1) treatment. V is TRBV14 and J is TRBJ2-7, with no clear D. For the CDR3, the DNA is TGTGCCAGCAGCCAAGCCTCAGGTTTCTACGAGCAGTACTTC. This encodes CASSQASGFYEQYF.